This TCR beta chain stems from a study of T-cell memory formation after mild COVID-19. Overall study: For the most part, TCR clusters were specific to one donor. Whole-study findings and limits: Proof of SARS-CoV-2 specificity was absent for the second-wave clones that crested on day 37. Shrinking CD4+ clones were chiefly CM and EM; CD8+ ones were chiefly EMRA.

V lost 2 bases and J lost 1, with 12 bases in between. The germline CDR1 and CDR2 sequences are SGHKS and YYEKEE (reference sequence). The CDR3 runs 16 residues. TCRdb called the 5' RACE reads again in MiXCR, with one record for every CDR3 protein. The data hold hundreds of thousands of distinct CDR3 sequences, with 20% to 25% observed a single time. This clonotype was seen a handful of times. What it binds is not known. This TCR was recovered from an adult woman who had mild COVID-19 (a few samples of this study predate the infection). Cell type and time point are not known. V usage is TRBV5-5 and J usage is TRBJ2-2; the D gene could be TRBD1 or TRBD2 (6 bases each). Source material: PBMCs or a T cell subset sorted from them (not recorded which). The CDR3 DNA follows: TGTGCCAGCAGCTTTGGAGGGGGGCGGAACACCGGGGAGCTGTTTTTT. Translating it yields CASSFGGGRNTGELFF.